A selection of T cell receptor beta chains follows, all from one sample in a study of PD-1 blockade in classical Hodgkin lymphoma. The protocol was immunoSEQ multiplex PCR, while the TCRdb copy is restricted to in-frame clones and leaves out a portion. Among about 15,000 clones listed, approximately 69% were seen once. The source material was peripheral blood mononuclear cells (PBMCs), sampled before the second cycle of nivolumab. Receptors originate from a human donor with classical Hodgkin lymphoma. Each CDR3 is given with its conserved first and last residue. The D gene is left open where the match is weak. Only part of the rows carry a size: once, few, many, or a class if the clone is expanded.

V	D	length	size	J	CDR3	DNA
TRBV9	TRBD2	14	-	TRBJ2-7	CASSPRASGYEQYF	TGTGCCAGCAGCCCCCGGGCTAGCGGTTACGAGCAGTACTTC
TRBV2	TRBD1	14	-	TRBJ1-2	CASNDRGHGNGYTF	TGTGCCAGCAATGACAGGGGGCATGGGAATGGCTACACCTTC
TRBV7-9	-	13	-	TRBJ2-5	CASSRTEQETQYF	TGTGCCAGCAGCAGGACAGAACAAGAGACCCAGTACTTC
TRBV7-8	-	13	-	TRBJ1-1	CASSSGEITEAFF	TGTGCCAGCAGCTCTGGGGAGATCACTGAAGCTTTCTTT
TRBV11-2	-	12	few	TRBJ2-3	CATGYPTDTQYF	TGTGCCACCGGTTATCCGACAGATACGCAGTATTTT
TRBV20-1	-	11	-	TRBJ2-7	CSARTSYEQYF	TGCAGTGCTAGGACTTCATACGAGCAGTACTTC
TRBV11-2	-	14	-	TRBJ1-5	CASSHSGSHQPQHF	TGTGCCAGCAGCCACAGTGGGTCTCATCAGCCCCAGCATTTT
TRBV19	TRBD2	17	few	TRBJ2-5	CASSIGGTSGSGETQYF	TGTGCCAGTAGTATAGGGGGGACTAGCGGGAGTGGAGAGACCCAGTACTTC
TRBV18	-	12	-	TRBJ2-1	CASSRADNEQFF	TGTGCCAGCTCAAGGGCGGACAATGAGCAGTTCTTC
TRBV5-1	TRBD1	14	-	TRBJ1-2	CASSSTGQGYGYTF	TGCGCCAGCAGCTCAACCGGACAGGGATACGGCTACACCTTC
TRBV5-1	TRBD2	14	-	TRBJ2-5	CASSRGGSGETRYF	TGCGCCAGCAGCCGCGGAGGAAGCGGGGAGACCCGGTACTTC
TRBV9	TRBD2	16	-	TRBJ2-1	CASSVGGAGNLNEQFF	TGTGCCAGCAGCGTAGGGGGAGCGGGAAATTTGAATGAGCAGTTCTTC
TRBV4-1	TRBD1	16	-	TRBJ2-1	CASSQDAGTGYNEQFF	TGCGCCAGCAGCCAAGATGCCGGGACAGGATACAATGAGCAGTTCTTC
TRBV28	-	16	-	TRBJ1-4	CASSLEEADSNEKLFF	TGTGCCAGCAGTTTGGAGGAGGCGGACAGTAATGAAAAACTGTTTTTT
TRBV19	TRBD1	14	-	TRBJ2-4	CASSNRGLRNIQYF	TGTGCCAGTTCAAACAGGGGCCTTAGGAACATTCAGTACTTC
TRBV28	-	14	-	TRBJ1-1	CASSSTSKGTEAFF	TGTGCCAGCAGTTCCACGTCTAAGGGCACTGAAGCTTTCTTT
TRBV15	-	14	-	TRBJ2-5	CATSRAGMPETQYF	TGTGCCACCAGCAGAGCCGGGATGCCGGAGACCCAGTACTTC
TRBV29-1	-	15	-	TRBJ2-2	CSVEGWASGPGELFF	TGCAGCGTTGAAGGCTGGGCGTCAGGGCCCGGGGAGCTGTTTTTT
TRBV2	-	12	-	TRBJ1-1	CASSEGGSEAFF	TGTGCCAGCAGTGAGGGCGGATCTGAAGCTTTCTTT
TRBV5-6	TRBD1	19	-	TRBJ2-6	CASSLPGTELLTGANVLTF	TGTGCCAGCAGCTTGCCTGGGACAGAACTCTTAACTGGGGCCAACGTCCTGACTTTC
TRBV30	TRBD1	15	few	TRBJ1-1	CAWSKVTGVGAEAFF	TGTGCCTGGAGTAAGGTGACAGGGGTTGGCGCTGAAGCTTTCTTT
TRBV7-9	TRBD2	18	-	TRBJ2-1	CASSFPGLAEASYNEQFF	TGTGCCAGCAGCTTCCCAGGACTAGCGGAAGCAAGTTACAATGAGCAGTTCTTC
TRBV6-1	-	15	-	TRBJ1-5	CASSENPLPNQPQHF	TGTGCCAGCAGTGAAAACCCGCTTCCTAATCAGCCCCAGCATTTT
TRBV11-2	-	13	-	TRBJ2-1	CASRYGPANEQFF	TGTGCCAGCAGATACGGCCCCGCCAATGAGCAGTTCTTC